This T cell receptor (beta chain) comes out of a study of T cell responses to AZD1222 COVID-19 vaccine. Sequenced by immunoSEQ multiplex PCR; TCRdb stores in-frame clones only, minus some. This table holds 120,000 to 150,000 clones, approximately 90% found once. From germline, CDR1 is SEHNR and CDR2 FQNEAQ (reference sequence). V dropped 1 base and J dropped 7 bases, with 5 bases sitting between them. The CDR3 has 12 amino acids. The sequence was obtained from an adult who received the AZD1222 COVID-19 vaccine. The V call is TRBV7-9, the J call TRBJ1-3; no firm D call. The specimen was peripheral blood, collected 28 days after the second AZD1222 dose. The CDR3 DNA is TGTGCCAGCAGCTTAGAAGGGAACACCATATATTTT. It specifies CASSLEGNTIYF.